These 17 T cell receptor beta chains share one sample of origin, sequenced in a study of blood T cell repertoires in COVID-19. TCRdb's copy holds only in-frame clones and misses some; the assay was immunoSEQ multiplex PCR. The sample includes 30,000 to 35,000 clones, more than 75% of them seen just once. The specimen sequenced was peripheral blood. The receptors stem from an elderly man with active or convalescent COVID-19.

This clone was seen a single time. This CDR3 is CASSSTSGRGWTYYEQYF. The CDR3 region has the DNA TGTGCCAGCAGCTCGACTAGCGGGAGGGGTTGGACTTATTACGAGCAGTACTTC. V usage is TRBV14 and J usage is TRBJ2-7; TRBD2 aligns across 14 bases. This CDR3 contains 18 residues. Looked up from germline, CDR1 is SGHDN and CDR2 is FVKESK. V lost 5 bases, J lost 4 bases, and 13 bases stayed unmatched.

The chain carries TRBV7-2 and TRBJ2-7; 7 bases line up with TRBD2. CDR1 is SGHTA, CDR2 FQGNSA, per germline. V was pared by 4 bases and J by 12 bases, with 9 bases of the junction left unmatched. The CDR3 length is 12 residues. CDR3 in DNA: TGTGCCAGCAGCTACTCGGGGGGAGGGCGGTACTTC. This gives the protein CASSYSGGGRYF.

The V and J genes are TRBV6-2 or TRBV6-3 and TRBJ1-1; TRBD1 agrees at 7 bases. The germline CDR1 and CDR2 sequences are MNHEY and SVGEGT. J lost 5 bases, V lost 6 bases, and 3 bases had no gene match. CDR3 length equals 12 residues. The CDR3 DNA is TGTGCCAGCAGCGAACAGGGGACTGAAGCTTTCTTT. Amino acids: CASSEQGTEAFF.

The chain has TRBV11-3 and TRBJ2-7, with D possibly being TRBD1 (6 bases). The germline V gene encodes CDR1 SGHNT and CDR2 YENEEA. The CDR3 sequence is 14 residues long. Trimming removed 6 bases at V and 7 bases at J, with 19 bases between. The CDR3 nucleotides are TGTGCCAGCAGTAACTCAGGGGAAGGGGCGGAGCAGTACTTC. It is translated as CASSNSGEGAEQYF.

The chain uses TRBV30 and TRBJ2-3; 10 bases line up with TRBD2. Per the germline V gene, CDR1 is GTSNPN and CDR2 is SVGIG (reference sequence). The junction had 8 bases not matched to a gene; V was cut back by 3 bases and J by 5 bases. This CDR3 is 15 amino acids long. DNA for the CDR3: TGTGCCTGGAGCTTAGCGGGAGGCGTCAAAGATACGCAGTATTTT. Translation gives CAWSLAGGVKDTQYF.

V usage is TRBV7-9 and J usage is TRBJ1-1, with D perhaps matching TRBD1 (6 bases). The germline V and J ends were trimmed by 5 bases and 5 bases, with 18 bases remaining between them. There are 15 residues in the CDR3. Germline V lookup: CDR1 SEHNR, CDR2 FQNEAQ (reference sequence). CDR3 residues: CASSNPGHGRTEAFF. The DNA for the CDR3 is TGTGCCAGCAGCAACCCGGGACACGGAAGAACTGAAGCTTTCTTT.

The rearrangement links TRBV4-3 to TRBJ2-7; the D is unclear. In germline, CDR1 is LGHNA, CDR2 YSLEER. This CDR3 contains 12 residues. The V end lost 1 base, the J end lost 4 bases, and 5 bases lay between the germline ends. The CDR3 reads CASSQVVYEQYF. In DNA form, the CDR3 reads TGCGCCAGCAGCCAAGTAGTTTACGAGCAGTACTTC.

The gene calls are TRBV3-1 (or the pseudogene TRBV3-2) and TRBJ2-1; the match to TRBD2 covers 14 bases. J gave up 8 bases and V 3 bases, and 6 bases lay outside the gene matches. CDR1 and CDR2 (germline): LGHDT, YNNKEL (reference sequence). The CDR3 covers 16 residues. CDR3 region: CASSHAGLAGEYEQFF. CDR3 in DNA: TGTGCCAGCAGCCATGCGGGACTAGCGGGAGAATATGAGCAGTTCTTC.

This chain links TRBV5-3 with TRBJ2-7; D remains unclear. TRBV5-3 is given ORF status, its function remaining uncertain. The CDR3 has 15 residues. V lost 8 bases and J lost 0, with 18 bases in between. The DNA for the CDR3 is TGTGCCAGGTACTGGCAGCGCGGTTCCTCCTACGAGCAGTACTTC. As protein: CARYWQRGSSYEQYF.

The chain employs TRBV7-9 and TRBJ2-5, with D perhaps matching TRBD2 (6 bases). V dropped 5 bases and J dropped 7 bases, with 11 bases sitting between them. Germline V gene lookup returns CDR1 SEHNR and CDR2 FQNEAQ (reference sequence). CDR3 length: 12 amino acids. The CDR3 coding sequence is TGTGCCAGCAGCCTCGTGGGGGGGACCCAGTACTTC. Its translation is CASSLVGGTQYF.

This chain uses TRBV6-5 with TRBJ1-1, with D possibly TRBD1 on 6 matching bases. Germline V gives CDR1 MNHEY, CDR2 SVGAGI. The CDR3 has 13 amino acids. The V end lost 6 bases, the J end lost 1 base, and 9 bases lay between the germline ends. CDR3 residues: CASRRQENTEAFF. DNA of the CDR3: TGTGCCAGCAGAAGACAGGAGAACACTGAAGCTTTCTTT.

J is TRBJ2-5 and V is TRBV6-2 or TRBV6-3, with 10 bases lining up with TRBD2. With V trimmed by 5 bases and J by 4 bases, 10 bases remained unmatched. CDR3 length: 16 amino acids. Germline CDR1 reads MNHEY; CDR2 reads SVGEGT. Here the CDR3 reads CASSHQLAGYSETQYF. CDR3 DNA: TGTGCCAGCAGTCACCAACTAGCGGGATATTCAGAGACCCAGTACTTC.

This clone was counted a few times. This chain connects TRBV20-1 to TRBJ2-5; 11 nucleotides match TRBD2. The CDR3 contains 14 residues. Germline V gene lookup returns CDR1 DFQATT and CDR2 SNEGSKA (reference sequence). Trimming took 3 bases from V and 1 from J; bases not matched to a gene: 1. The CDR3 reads CSASGTSGQETQYF. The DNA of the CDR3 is TGCAGTGCTAGTGGGACTAGCGGCCAAGAGACCCAGTACTTC.

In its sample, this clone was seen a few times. The CDR3 sequence is CASSSPTRGEQYF. CDR3 DNA: TGTGCCAGCAGCTCACCCACCAGAGGCGAGCAGTACTTC. V usage is TRBV7-9 and J usage is TRBJ2-7; no reliable D call. Trimming shortened V by 4 bases and J by 6 bases, and 13 bases separated the two germline ends. The germline CDR1 and CDR2 sequences are SEHNR and FQNEAQ (reference sequence). This CDR3 spans 13 amino acids.

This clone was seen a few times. The CDR3, as DNA: TGTGCCACCAGTGAGGACAGCTATGGCTACACCTTC. This gives the protein CATSEDSYGYTF. The chain recombines TRBV24-1 with TRBJ1-2, with D tentatively TRBD1 (6 bases). The CDR3 is 12 amino acids. Germline V lookup: CDR1 KGHDR, CDR2 SFDVKD. V lost 4 bases and J 4 bases, leaving 6 bases between the germline ends.

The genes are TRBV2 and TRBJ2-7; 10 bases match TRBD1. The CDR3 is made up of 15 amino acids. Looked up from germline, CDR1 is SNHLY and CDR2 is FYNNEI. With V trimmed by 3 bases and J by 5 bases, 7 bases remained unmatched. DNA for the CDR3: TGTGCCAGCAGTGATGGGACAGGGGAAAGTGACGAGCAGTACTTC. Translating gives CASSDGTGESDEQYF.

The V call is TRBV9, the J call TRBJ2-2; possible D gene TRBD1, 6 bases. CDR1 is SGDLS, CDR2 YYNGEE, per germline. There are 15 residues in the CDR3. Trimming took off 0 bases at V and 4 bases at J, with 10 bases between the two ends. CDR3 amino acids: CASSVGQVGTGELFF. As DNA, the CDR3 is TGTGCCAGCAGCGTAGGACAGGTCGGCACCGGGGAGCTGTTTTTT.